The text below deals with one T cell receptor beta chain. A much more abundant neighbour one base away suggests this may be a read error. This entry belongs to a study of blood T cells in healthy people across ages. After removal of 6 bases from V and 13 bases from J, the junction contained 12 bases not matched to a gene. Germline V gene data show CDR1 as MNHEY and CDR2 as SVGAGI. The CDR3 contains 13 residues. A second roughly 6 to 11 cycle PCR used barcoded and J-beta primers. TCRdb independently ran MiXCR on the 5' RACE reads; one entry per CDR3 protein. The top ten hold roughly 8% of the sample, which has about 1.7 million distinct CDR3 sequences, roughly 27% seen once.

This sequence originates from a woman aged 25 to 39 in good health. V is TRBV6-5 and J is TRBJ2-4; 7 bases agree with TRBD2. Sequenced material: blood. The CDR3 here is CASRYSGVMEQYF. The CDR3 region has the DNA TGTGCCAGCAGGTACAGCGGGGTTATGGAGCAGTACTTC.